The source of this TCR beta chain is a study of T cells in Graves' hyperthyroidism and ophthalmopathy. This CDR3 has 17 residues. V lost 4 bases, J lost 2 bases, and 11 bases stayed unmatched. Germline V lookup: CDR1 LNHDA, CDR2 SQIVND (reference sequence). Amplification yielded TCR beta CDR3 regions, with RNA transcripts as the source. HTBI primers were employed in a first-round RT-PCR of the TCR CDR3. TCRdb re-called the multiplex PCR reads with MiXCR, one entry per CDR3 protein. The data contain under 350,000 distinct CDR3 sequences, around a sixth of them singletons. The sequencing input was blood. The V gene is TRBV19, the J gene TRBJ1-5; the match to TRBD1 covers 7 bases. This clonotype was sampled from a woman in her 50s with Graves' hyperthyroidism. This CDR3 is CASSRFRDRRGNQPQHF. The CDR3 DNA is TGTGCCAGTAGTAGATTCCGGGACAGAAGGGGCAATCAGCCCCAGCATTTT.